One sample yielded the 27 T cell receptor beta chains listed below, sequenced in a study of blood T cell repertoires in COVID-19. The protocol was immunoSEQ multiplex PCR, while the TCRdb copy is restricted to in-frame clones and leaves out a portion. The repertoire includes under 200,000 clones, 84% of them detected once, and about 14% sits in the top ten. Sequencing was carried out using peripheral blood. Every receptor here comes from a woman aged 70-85 years with COVID-19, enrolled during active disease.

The CDR3 bases are TGTGCCAGTAGTATCCTGGCGGGAGTGGTCTACAATGAGCAGTTCTTC. This gives the protein CASSILAGVVYNEQFF. The rearrangement links TRBV19 to TRBJ2-1, with TRBD2 matching over 7 bases. V lost 3 bases and J lost 3; bases outside the gene matches: 8. Germline V CDR1 and CDR2: LNHDA, SQIVND (reference sequence). There are 16 residues in the CDR3.

The V gene is TRBV10-2, the J gene TRBJ2-2; D may be TRBD1 (6 bases). CDR1 and CDR2 from the germline V gene are WSHSY and SAAADI. The V end was cut by 11 bases, the J end by 0 bases, with 10 bases between. This CDR3 is 13 amino acids long. For the CDR3, the DNA is TGCGCCGGGGGCCCGGCGAACACCGGGGAGCTGTTTTTT. It encodes CAGGPANTGELFF.

V and J are TRBV7-2 and TRBJ2-1; unclear D gene. This CDR3 comprises 15 residues. V lost 3 bases, J lost 2 bases, and 11 bases lay in between. Looked up from germline, CDR1 is SGHTA and CDR2 is FQGNSA. The DNA of the CDR3 is TGTGCCAGCAGCTTCGAGAACCAGGCCTACAATGAGCAGTTCTTC. This gives the protein CASSFENQAYNEQFF.

CDR3: CATSSGTGNTEAFF. Written as DNA, the CDR3 is TGTGCCACCAGCTCCGGGACAGGGAACACTGAAGCTTTCTTT. The V and J genes are TRBV15 and TRBJ1-1, with 8 bases that match TRBD1. The length of the CDR3 is 14 residues. The germline V gene encodes CDR1 LNHNV and CDR2 YYDKDF (reference sequence). The V gene end was trimmed by 5 bases and the J gene end by 1 base; junction bases not matched to a gene: 3.

This clone is a singleton in its sample. The genes are TRBV7-2 and TRBJ2-1, with 9 bases identical to TRBD2. Germline assignment: CDR1 SGHTA and CDR2 FQGNSA. The CDR3 has 19 amino acids. V dropped 1 base and J dropped 5; count of bases not matched to a gene: 15. The CDR3 nucleotides are TGTGCCAGCAGCTTAGGAGGGCTAGCGGGATTCTCCCCCCACAATGAGCAGTTCTTC. As protein: CASSLGGLAGFSPHNEQFF.

This chain connects TRBV29-1 to TRBJ2-7, with D perhaps matching TRBD2 (6 bases). Germline values: CDR1 SQVTM, CDR2 ANQGSEA. This CDR3 contains 15 residues. V shed 5 bases and J shed 7 bases, with 24 bases lying between them. The CDR3 sequence is CSVHGSPGDSVEQYF. The CDR3 region has the DNA TGCAGCGTTCACGGTAGCCCCGGGGACTCGGTGGAGCAGTACTTC.

V gene TRBV28 combines with J gene TRBJ1-2, with D possibly being TRBD1 (6 bases). This CDR3 region has 13 residues. From germline, CDR1 is MDHEN and CDR2 SYDVKM. Trimming took 9 bases from V and 5 from J, leaving 16 bases between them. In DNA form, the CDR3 reads TGTGCCAGTAGAAATACAGGGCGTTATGGCTACACCTTC. Its translation: CASRNTGRYGYTF.

This chain links TRBV5-3 with TRBJ2-1; 9 bases align to TRBD2. TRBV5-3 is marked as an open reading frame, function uncertain. The CDR3 loop spans 17 amino acids. V lost 0 bases to trimming and J lost 4 bases; unmatched junction nucleotides: 8. The CDR3 bases are TGTGCCAGAAGCTTGGGACAGGCTAGCGGGGATTACAATGAGCAGTTCTTC. Translating gives CARSLGQASGDYNEQFF.

The genes are TRBV5-6 and TRBJ2-3; possibly TRBD1 for D (6 bases). The CDR3 runs 15 residues. Trimming left V 0 bases short and J 2 bases short, with 10 bases between. Germline V gene data show CDR1 as SGHDT and CDR2 as YYEEEE. The CDR3 protein is CASSLDRVHTDTQYF. DNA for the CDR3: TGTGCCAGCAGCTTGGACAGGGTACACACAGATACGCAGTATTTT.

V and J are TRBV10-3 and TRBJ1-2, with no clear D. This CDR3 spans 16 amino acids. V lost 0 bases to trimming and J lost 4 bases, with 15 bases between them. CDR1 is ENHRY and CDR2 is SYGVKD in the germline V gene. The DNA of the CDR3 is TGTGCCATCAGTGAGTCGTTAGACAATTTCCGCTATGGCTACACCTTC. It encodes CAISESLDNFRYGYTF.

In this sample, this clone turned up once. The chain employs TRBV5-8 and TRBJ2-1; D unresolved. V was clipped by 2 bases and J by 8 bases, with 5 bases between them. This CDR3 is 11 amino acids long. Germline CDR1 is SGHTS and CDR2 is YDEGEE. The DNA of the CDR3 is TGTGCCAGCAGCTTCTCCTATGAGCAGTTCTTC. Protein product: CASSFSYEQFF.

This chain uses TRBV9 with TRBJ1-6, with 8 bases that match TRBD1. J lost 10 bases, V lost 2 bases, and 8 bases had no gene match. CDR3 length equals 15 residues. CDR1 and CDR2 from the germline V gene are SGDLS and YYNGEE. CDR3 nucleotide sequence: TGTGCCAGCAGCGTCGCAGGGGGCGCAGAATCACCCCTCCACTTT. Translated, it gives CASSVAGGAESPLHF.

The CDR3 DNA reads as TGTGCCAGCAGCTTAGGCCCTAGCCCAGACAATGAGCAGTTCTTC. The encoded protein is CASSLGPSPDNEQFF. The chain is built from TRBV11-2 and TRBJ2-1, with D possibly being TRBD2 (5 bases). In germline, CDR1 is SGHAT, CDR2 FQNNGV. The CDR3 runs to 15 residues. The V end lost 1 base, the J end lost 5 bases, and 12 bases lay between the germline ends.

The rearrangement joins TRBV30 to TRBJ2-7; 7 bases fit TRBD2. This CDR3 comprises 14 residues. Germline assignment: CDR1 GTSNPN and CDR2 SVGIG (reference sequence). Trimming took 0 bases from V and 6 from J; bases not matched to a gene: 8. CDR3 in amino acids: CAWSVEGGRSEQYF. The CDR3 DNA reads as TGTGCCTGGAGTGTTGAGGGAGGGAGGTCCGAGCAGTACTTC.

The chain is built from TRBV19 and TRBJ2-1; TRBD2 aligns across 9 bases. CDR1 and CDR2 (germline): LNHDA, SQIVND (reference sequence). This CDR3 spans 18 amino acids. Trimming cost V 5 bases and J 0 bases; bases outside gene matches: 11. CDR3 amino acids: CASSPGTSLTRSYNEQFF. CDR3 nucleotide sequence: TGTGCCAGTAGTCCCGGGACTAGCCTAACCCGCTCCTACAATGAGCAGTTCTTC.

This chain joins TRBV6-5 and TRBJ1-2; weak D call: TRBD1 (6 bases). Trimming took 0 bases from V and 8 from J, leaving 16 bases between them. In germline, CDR1 is MNHEY, CDR2 SVGAGI. The CDR3 spans 15 residues. The CDR3 coding sequence is TGTGCCAGCAGTTACTCGGTGACAGGAAAAGGGGGCTACACCTTC. It encodes CASSYSVTGKGGYTF.

The V and J genes are TRBV7-9 and TRBJ2-7; no firm D call. Trimming stripped 5 bases from V and 3 bases from J, with 8 bases between. The germline CDR1 and CDR2 sequences are SEHNR and FQNEAQ (reference sequence). The CDR3 extends over 12 amino acids. The CDR3 is CASSLSDYEQYF. CDR3 nucleotide sequence: TGTGCCAGCAGCCTAAGCGACTACGAGCAGTACTTC. Together with reference TRBV7-9 and TRBJ2-7, the CDR3 gives the full variable domain: DTGVSQNPRHKITKRGQNVTFRCDPISEHNRLYWYRQTLGQGPEFLTYFQNEAQLEKSRLLSDRFSAERPKGSFSTLEIQRTEQGDSAMYLCASSLSDYEQYFGPGTRLTVT.

The CDR3 nucleotides are TGTGCCAGCAGCTTAAATTCCCAGGGGACAACTCTCAATGAGCAGTTCTTC. Its protein product is CASSLNSQGTTLNEQFF. The chain joins TRBV7-3 to TRBJ2-1; D is possibly TRBD1 (6 bases). Germline CDR1 SGHTA, CDR2 FQGTGA. The CDR3 extends over 17 amino acids. With 1 base removed from V and 6 bases from J, the gap between germline ends came to 19 bases.

The chain has TRBV19 and TRBJ2-1; D possibly corresponds to TRBD1 (6 bases). V was pared by 8 bases and J by 7 bases, with 21 bases between. The germline CDR1 and CDR2 sequences are LNHDA and SQIVND (reference sequence). This CDR3 has 15 amino acids. This CDR3 reads CASAPGRTDRNEQFF. The CDR3 coding sequence is TGTGCCAGTGCCCCGGGCCGGACAGACCGTAATGAGCAGTTCTTC. Looking up the rest from reference TRBV19 and TRBJ2-1 gives the full variable domain: DGGITQSPKYLFRKEGQNVTLSCEQNLNHDAMYWYRQDPGQGLRLIYYSQIVNDFQKGDIAEGYSVSREKKESFPLTVTSAQKNPTAFYLCASAPGRTDRNEQFFGPGTRLTVL.

The V call is TRBV27, the J call TRBJ1-1; 9 bases map to TRBD1. The CDR3 totals 14 residues. CDR1 is MNHEY and CDR2 is SMNVEV in the germline V gene (reference sequence). V trimming: 8 bases; J trimming: 4 bases; junction bases outside the gene matches: 8. The CDR3 DNA is TGTGCCAGCCAATACACAGGGGGCGGCACTGAAGCTTTCTTT. Its translation is CASQYTGGGTEAFF.

The chain uses TRBV30 and TRBJ1-3, with D unclear. The CDR3 is made up of 11 amino acids. Germline V CDR1 and CDR2: GTSNPN, SVGIG (reference sequence). V gave up 2 bases and J gave up 7 bases, with 6 bases separating them. The CDR3 region has the DNA TGTGCCTGGAGTAGCGGGAACACCATATATTTT. Translating it yields CAWSSGNTIYF.

The chain combines TRBV19 with TRBJ1-1; a weak D match, TRBD1 (6 bases). Trimming removed 10 bases at V and 11 bases at J, with 23 bases between. Per the germline V gene, CDR1 is LNHDA and CDR2 is SQIVND (reference sequence). This CDR3 comprises 13 residues. The CDR3 region has the DNA TGTGCCACCGACCCCGGGACATCAATCGTGGCTTTCTTT. It specifies CATDPGTSIVAFF.

This chain uses TRBV28 with TRBJ1-2; D may be TRBD1 (6 bases). This CDR3 has 13 amino acids. With 3 bases removed from V and 8 bases from J, the gap between germline ends came to 13 bases. The V gene's germline CDR1 is MDHEN and CDR2 SYDVKM. The CDR3: CASSFYRAYGYTF. In nucleotides, the CDR3 is TGTGCCAGCAGTTTCTACAGGGCCTACGGCTACACCTTC.

Only one count was recorded for this clone. This chain connects TRBV27 to TRBJ1-6; 10 positions agree with TRBD1. The CDR3 consists of 17 residues. V was clipped by 6 bases and J by 5 bases; unmatched bases: 10. Germline V lookup: CDR1 MNHEY, CDR2 SMNVEV (reference sequence). The CDR3 spells CASSIRQGADNNSPLHF. In DNA, the CDR3 is TGTGCCAGCAGCATACGACAGGGGGCAGATAATAATTCACCCCTCCACTTT.

V is TRBV28 and J is TRBJ1-5, with TRBD1 matching 7 bases. This CDR3 spans 12 amino acids. CDR1 is MDHEN and CDR2 is SYDVKM in the germline V gene. The ends lost 11 bases at V and 7 bases at J; junction bases unmatched: 8. CDR3 protein: CASPTGHQPQHF. CDR3 nucleotides: TGTGCCTCTCCGACAGGGCACCAGCCCCAGCATTTT.

The rearrangement joins TRBV6-5 to TRBJ2-7; D gene ambiguous. Trimming took off 6 bases at V and 0 bases at J, with 15 bases between the two ends. The germline CDR1 and CDR2 sequences are MNHEY and SVGAGI. This CDR3 has 15 amino acids. DNA for the CDR3: TGTGCCAGCAGCATAGAGGATGAGAGCTCCTACGAGCAGTACGTC. Its translation: CASSIEDESSYEQYV.

V and J are TRBV7-2 and TRBJ1-4; D may be TRBD1 (5 bases). This CDR3 region has 15 residues. Germline V CDR1 and CDR2: SGHTA, FQGNSA. Trimming removed 0 bases at V and 3 bases at J, with 8 bases between. In DNA form, the CDR3 reads TGTGCCAGCAGCTTAGCGGCAGGGTCTAATGAAAAACTGTTTTTT. Its translation is CASSLAAGSNEKLFF.